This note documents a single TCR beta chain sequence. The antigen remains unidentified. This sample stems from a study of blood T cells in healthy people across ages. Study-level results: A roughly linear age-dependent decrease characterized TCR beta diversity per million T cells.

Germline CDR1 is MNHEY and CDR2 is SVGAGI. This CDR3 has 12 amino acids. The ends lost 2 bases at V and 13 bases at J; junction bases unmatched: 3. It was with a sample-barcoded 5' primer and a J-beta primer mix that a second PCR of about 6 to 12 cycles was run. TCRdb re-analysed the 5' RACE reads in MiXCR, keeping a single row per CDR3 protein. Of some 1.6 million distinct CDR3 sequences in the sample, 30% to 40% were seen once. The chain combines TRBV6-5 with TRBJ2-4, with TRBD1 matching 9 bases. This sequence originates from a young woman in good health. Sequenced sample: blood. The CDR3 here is CASSYGTGWQYF. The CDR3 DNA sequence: TGTGCCAGCAGTTACGGGACAGGGTGGCAGTACTTC.